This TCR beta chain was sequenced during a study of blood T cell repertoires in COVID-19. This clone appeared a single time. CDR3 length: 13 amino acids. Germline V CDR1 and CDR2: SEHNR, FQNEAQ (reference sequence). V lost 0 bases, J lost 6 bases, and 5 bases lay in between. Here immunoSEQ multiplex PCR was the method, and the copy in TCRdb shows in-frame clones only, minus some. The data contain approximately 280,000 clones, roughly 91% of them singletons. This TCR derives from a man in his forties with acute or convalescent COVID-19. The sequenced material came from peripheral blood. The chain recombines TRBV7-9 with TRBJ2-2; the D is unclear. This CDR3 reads CASSLAYPGELFF. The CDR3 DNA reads TGTGCCAGCAGCTTAGCCTATCCCGGGGAGCTGTTTTTT.